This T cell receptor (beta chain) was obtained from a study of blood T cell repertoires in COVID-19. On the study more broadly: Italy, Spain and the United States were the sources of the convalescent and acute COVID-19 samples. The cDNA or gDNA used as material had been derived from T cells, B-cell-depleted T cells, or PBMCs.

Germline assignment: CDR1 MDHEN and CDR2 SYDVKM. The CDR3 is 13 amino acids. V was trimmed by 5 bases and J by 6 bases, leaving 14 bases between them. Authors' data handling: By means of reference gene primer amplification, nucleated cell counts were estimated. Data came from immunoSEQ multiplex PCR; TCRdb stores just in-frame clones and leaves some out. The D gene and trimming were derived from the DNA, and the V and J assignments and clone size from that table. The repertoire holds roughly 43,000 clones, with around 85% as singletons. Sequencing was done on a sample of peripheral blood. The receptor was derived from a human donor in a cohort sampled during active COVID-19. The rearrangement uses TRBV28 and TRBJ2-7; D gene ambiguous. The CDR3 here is CASSDDVPGEQYF. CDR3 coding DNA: TGTGCCAGCAGTGACGACGTACCGGGCGAGCAGTACTTC.